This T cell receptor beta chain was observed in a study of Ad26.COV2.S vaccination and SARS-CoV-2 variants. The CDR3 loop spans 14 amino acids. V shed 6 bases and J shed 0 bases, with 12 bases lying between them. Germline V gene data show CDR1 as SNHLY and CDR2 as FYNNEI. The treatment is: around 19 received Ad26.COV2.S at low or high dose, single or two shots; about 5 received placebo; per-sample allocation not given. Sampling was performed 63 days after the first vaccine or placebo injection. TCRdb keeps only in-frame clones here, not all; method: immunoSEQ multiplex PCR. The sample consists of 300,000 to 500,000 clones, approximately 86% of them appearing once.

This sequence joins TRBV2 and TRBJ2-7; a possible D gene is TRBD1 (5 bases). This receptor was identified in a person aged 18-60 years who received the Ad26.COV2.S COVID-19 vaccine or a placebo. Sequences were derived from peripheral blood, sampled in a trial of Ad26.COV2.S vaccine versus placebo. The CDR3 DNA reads TGTGCCAGCAGCCCTCCGACAGTCTCCTACGAGCAGTACTTC. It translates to CASSPPTVSYEQYF.